A selection of T cell receptor beta chains follows, all from one sample in a study of blood T cell repertoires in COVID-19. Clones were sequenced by immunoSEQ multiplex PCR, and TCRdb holds only the in-frame ones, with some missing. This table holds some 120,000 clones, approximately 80% found once. Source material: peripheral blood. Source of these receptors: an elderly man with acute or convalescent COVID-19. Both conserved end residues are part of each CDR3. Not all rows give a size; the values are once, few, many and, for expanded clones, a class.

clone size	V gene	J gene	CDR3 protein
-	TRBV6-2/TRBV6-3	TRBJ1-2	CASSYEGTGESSDYGYTF
-	TRBV7-2	TRBJ1-1	CASSLVSGGIMNTEAFF
few	TRBV6-1	TRBJ2-7	CASSDRTGEILRTNYEQYF
-	TRBV19	TRBJ1-6	CASSTTGGLSPLHF
-	TRBV2	TRBJ1-6	CASIKGQPYNSPLHF
-	TRBV19	TRBJ1-5	CASRVGTGVQWQPQHF
-	TRBV18	TRBJ1-1	CASSPGGSMNTEAFF
-	TRBV5-1	TRBJ2-7	CASSSGDRSSYEQYF
many	TRBV11-2	TRBJ2-7	CASSRNLAGEQYF
-	TRBV7-2	TRBJ1-3	CASSLAGGAGNTIYF
once	TRBV6-5	TRBJ1-1	CASRLTTGHPSIF
-	TRBV3-1/TRBV3-2	TRBJ1-4	CASRTSGEKLFF
-	TRBV10-3	TRBJ1-5	CAISVNNQPQHF
once	TRBV6-2/TRBV6-3	TRBJ2-1	CASSQRRNEQFF